These 28 T cell receptor beta chains were sequenced from one sample in a study of CD8 T cells in Susac syndrome. RNA was extracted with the RNeasy kit, and a quantity of 0.5 to 1 ug was reverse transcribed using random hexamers. Via MiXCR, TCRdb re-called the immunoSEQ multiplex PCR reads, giving one row per CDR3 protein. The sample lists 250,000 to 350,000 distinct CDR3 sequences, about 91% occurring once. Sequencing was performed on CD4+ T cells from PBMCs. The receptors come from a human donor with multiple sclerosis.

V is TRBV20-1 and J is TRBJ2-3; D gene ambiguous. The CDR3 is 12 amino acids. Germline CDR1 is DFQATT and CDR2 is SNEGSKA (reference sequence). Deletions cut 4 bases from V and 0 bases from J, with 5 bases between. CDR3 DNA: TGCAGTGCTACGACTAGCACAGATACGCAGTATTTT. Translating gives CSATTSTDTQYF.

The chain is built from TRBV7-2 and TRBJ2-3; 12 bases line up with TRBD2. Germline assignment: CDR1 SGHTA and CDR2 FQGNSA. V lost 5 bases and J lost 2; bases outside the gene matches: 5. The CDR3 totals 16 residues. CDR3 loop: CASSQGLAGPTDTQYF. In nucleotides, the CDR3 is TGTGCCAGCAGCCAGGGACTAGCGGGTCCCACAGATACGCAGTATTTT.

There are a few counts of this clonotype. This chain uses TRBV3-1 with TRBJ2-3; D ambiguous. CDR3 length equals 16 residues. CDR1 LGHDT and CDR2 YNNKEL come from the germline V gene (reference sequence). V lost 2 bases and J lost 2, with 14 bases in between. CDR3 bases: TGTGCCAGCAGCCAACACTCTAGGATTACCACAGATACGCAGTATTTT. Its translation is CASSQHSRITTDTQYF.

The sample holds one count of this clonotype. The V call is TRBV9, the J call TRBJ1-2, with D possibly matching TRBD1 (5 bases). Germline assignment: CDR1 SGDLS and CDR2 YYNGEE. Deletions cut 3 bases from V and 3 bases from J, with 15 bases between. This CDR3 is 15 amino acids long. CDR3 sequence: CASSARGPHHYGYTF. CDR3 DNA: TGTGCCAGCAGCGCGAGGGGACCACACCACTATGGCTACACCTTC. Combining the CDR3 with reference TRBV9 and TRBJ1-2 gives the whole variable domain DSGVTQTPKHLITATGQRVTLRCSPRSGDLSVYWYQQSLDQGLQFLIQYYNGEERAKGNILERFSAQQFPDLHSELNLSSLELGDSALYFCASSARGPHHYGYTFGSGTRLTVV.

CDR3 loop: CASSPGGTSYLTTFF. As DNA, the CDR3 is TGTGCCAGCAGCCCGGGGGGGACTAGTTACCTCACGACGTTCTTC. The chain is built from TRBV3-1 and TRBJ2-1; 8 positions agree with TRBD2. The CDR3 length is 15 residues. Germline CDR1 is LGHDT and CDR2 is YNNKEL (reference sequence). Trimming removed 4 bases from V and 15 bases from J; junction bases left unmatched: 17.

This CDR3 reads CASSRGVAENTGELFF. Written as DNA, the CDR3 is TGTGCCAGTAGTAGGGGGGTAGCGGAGAACACCGGGGAGCTGTTTTTT. V and J are TRBV19 and TRBJ2-2; possible D gene TRBD2, 6 bases. CDR1 is LNHDA, CDR2 SQIVND, per germline (reference sequence). Trimming took 4 bases from V and 1 from J, leaving 13 bases between them. The CDR3 has 16 amino acids.

The gene calls are TRBV6-5 and TRBJ1-5, with D unclear. V dropped 5 bases and J dropped 0 bases, with 17 bases sitting between them. The CDR3 length is 17 residues. Germline loops: CDR1 MNHEY, CDR2 SVGAGI. CDR3 in amino acids: CASSVLRHTTSNQPQHF. The CDR3 DNA is TGTGCCAGCAGTGTACTCAGACATACGACTAGCAATCAGCCCCAGCATTTT.

This clonotype was counted between two and nine times. In DNA, the CDR3 is TGTGCCAGCTCACTCGGACGGGTGAACACTGAAGCTTTCTTT. It translates to CASSLGRVNTEAFF. The rearrangement uses TRBV12-3 or TRBV12-4 and TRBJ1-1; D is unclear. Trimming left V 8 bases short and J 0 bases short, with 13 bases between. The CDR3 loop spans 14 amino acids.

This sequence joins TRBV7-9 and TRBJ2-7, with TRBD1 identical over 9 bases. V shed 3 bases, J shed 2 bases, and the junction held 5 bases outside the gene matches. This CDR3 comprises 15 residues. CDR1 and CDR2 from the germline V gene are SEHNR and FQNEAQ (reference sequence). The CDR3 loop reads CASSFLQGAAYEQYF. The CDR3 DNA reads TGTGCCAGCAGCTTTTTACAGGGGGCTGCCTACGAGCAGTACTTC. Complete variable domain (other parts from reference TRBV7-9 and TRBJ2-7): DTGVSQNPRHKITKRGQNVTFRCDPISEHNRLYWYRQTLGQGPEFLTYFQNEAQLEKSRLLSDRFSAERPKGSFSTLEIQRTEQGDSAMYLCASSFLQGAAYEQYFGPGTRLTVT.

The genes are TRBV20-1 and TRBJ2-1, with no clear D. Deletions cut 1 base from V and 1 base from J, with 5 bases between. Germline lookup yields CDR1 DFQATT and CDR2 SNEGSKA (reference sequence). This CDR3 is built from 13 residues. The CDR3: CSARVASYNEQFF. The CDR3 DNA sequence: TGCAGTGCTAGAGTGGCGTCCTACAATGAGCAGTTCTTC.

The gene calls are TRBV2 and TRBJ2-7, with D perhaps matching TRBD2 (5 bases). From germline, CDR1 is SNHLY and CDR2 FYNNEI. This CDR3 spans 14 amino acids. V lost 10 bases to trimming and J lost 4 bases, with 20 bases between them. The CDR3 DNA follows: TGTGCCACCCGATTACGGGAAGGGTCGTACGAGCAGTACTTC. As protein: CATRLREGSYEQYF.

For this clonotype: At one of its ends the junction is not consistent with the germline gene, which may arise from a read error. The V and J genes are TRBV20-1 and TRBJ2-1, with 7 positions matching TRBD2. Germline lookup yields CDR1 DFQATT and CDR2 SNEGSKA (reference sequence). The CDR3 totals 15 residues. CDR3 bases: TGCAGTGCTGGAGAACTTGCGGGGGTCAACAATGAGCAGTTCTTC. Its translation: CSAGELAGVNNEQFF.

The chain joins TRBV7-2 to TRBJ2-1; the match to TRBD2 covers 9 bases. Trimming cost V 11 bases and J 5 bases; bases outside gene matches: 7. The CDR3 covers 13 residues. CDR1 and CDR2 (germline): SGHTA, FQGNSA. CDR3 nucleotides: TGTGCCGGACGGACTAGCGTGAACAATGAGCAGTTCTTC. Protein sequence: CAGRTSVNNEQFF.

V is TRBV20-1 and J is TRBJ2-5; maybe TRBD2 (6 bases). Germline CDR1 DFQATT, CDR2 SNEGSKA (reference sequence). V gave up 2 bases and J gave up 5 bases, with 24 bases separating them. The CDR3 runs to 17 residues. The CDR3 sequence: CSARSGFSGGMGETQYF. The CDR3 DNA is TGCAGTGCTAGATCCGGGTTCAGCGGCGGGATGGGGGAGACCCAGTACTTC.

The rearrangement uses TRBV7-2 and TRBJ1-3; D might be TRBD1 (6 bases). Germline V gives CDR1 SGHTA, CDR2 FQGNSA. This CDR3 region has 14 residues. Trimming removed 7 bases from V and 2 bases from J, with 12 bases in between. This CDR3 reads CASTQGQAGNTIYF. Here the CDR3 DNA reads TGTGCCAGCACCCAGGGGCAGGCTGGAAACACCATATATTTT.

The genes are TRBV6-2 or TRBV6-3 and TRBJ1-1; the match to TRBD1 covers 7 bases. With 6 bases clipped from V and 3 bases from J, the junction kept 10 bases outside the gene matches. The CDR3 has 15 residues. Germline assignment: CDR1 MNHEY and CDR2 SVGEGT. The CDR3 DNA sequence: TGTGCCAGCAGCTTGACAGGGTTTGGGCACACTGAAGCTTTCTTT. It specifies CASSLTGFGHTEAFF.

The chain recombines TRBV29-1 with TRBJ1-1; D not certain. Trimming cost V 1 base and J 10 bases, with 7 bases left between them. Germline V gives CDR1 SQVTM, CDR2 ANQGSEA. CDR3 length equals 10 residues. CDR3 residues: CSVEAVGAFF. Here the CDR3 DNA reads TGCAGCGTTGAAGCCGTAGGAGCTTTCTTT.

This chain joins TRBV6-5 and TRBJ1-6, with 10 nucleotides matching TRBD1. The junction had 1 base not matched to a gene; V was cut back by 0 bases and J by 8 bases. Germline CDR1 MNHEY, CDR2 SVGAGI. This CDR3 has 15 residues. The DNA for the CDR3 is TGTGCCAGCAGTTACTCCGACAGGGGGCATTCACCCCTCCACTTT. Residues: CASSYSDRGHSPLHF.

The chain has TRBV5-1 and TRBJ2-3, with a possible D match to TRBD2 (6 bases). Germline CDR1 and CDR2: SGHRS and YFSETQ. The CDR3 is made up of 15 amino acids. The germline V and J ends were trimmed by 2 bases and 5 bases, with 15 bases remaining between them. The CDR3 spells CASSFQTGDGDTQYF. As DNA, the CDR3 is TGCGCCAGCAGCTTTCAGACGGGGGATGGAGATACGCAGTATTTT. Complete variable domain (other parts from reference TRBV5-1 and TRBJ2-3): KAGVTQTPRYLIKTRGQQVTLSCSPISGHRSVSWYQQTPGQGLQFLFEYFSETQRNKGNFPGRFSGRQFSNSRSEMNVSTLELGDSALYLCASSFQTGDGDTQYFGPGTRLTVL.

The chain recombines TRBV11-2 with TRBJ2-3, with TRBD2 matching over 9 bases. The CDR3 has 20 residues. The trim removed 3 bases at V and 2 bases at J, leaving 18 bases unmatched. In germline, CDR1 is SGHAT, CDR2 FQNNGV. CDR3 nucleotide sequence: TGTGCCAGCAGCTTCCAGCCGCGACTAGCGGTAGAGGGGTACACAGATACGCAGTATTTT. It encodes CASSFQPRLAVEGYTDTQYF.

The rearrangement joins TRBV19 to TRBJ2-7, with D perhaps matching TRBD1 (5 bases). V was clipped by 6 bases and J by 1 base, with 13 bases between them. The CDR3 spans 14 residues. Germline CDR1 and CDR2: LNHDA and SQIVND (reference sequence). The CDR3 DNA reads as TGTGCCAGTAGCCAATCGGACAATTCCTACGAGCAGTACTTC. This sequence encodes CASSQSDNSYEQYF.

This chain links TRBV5-1 with TRBJ2-7; a weak D match, TRBD1 (6 bases). Trimming took off 0 bases at V and 2 bases at J, with 18 bases between the two ends. CDR1 and CDR2 from the germline V gene are SGHRS and YFSETQ. This CDR3 has 17 residues. This CDR3 reads CASSLGPTGQKAYEQYF. The CDR3 DNA follows: TGCGCCAGCAGCTTGGGCCCTACGGGACAAAAAGCCTACGAGCAGTACTTC.

The chain links TRBV5-6 to TRBJ2-7; D may match TRBD1 or TRBD2 (6 bases each). The CDR3 has 13 amino acids. Between the trimmed V and J ends, which lost 0 bases and 3 bases, there was a span of 7 bases. Germline CDR1 SGHDT, CDR2 YYEEEE. The CDR3 is CASSLEGGYEQYF. The CDR3 nucleotides read TGTGCCAGCAGCTTGGAGGGGGGCTACGAGCAGTACTTC. Full variable domain (missing parts from reference TRBV5-6 and TRBJ2-7): DAGVTQSPTHLIKTRGQQVTLRCSPKSGHDTVSWYQQALGQGPQFIFQYYEEEERQRGNFPDRFSGHQFPNYSSELNVNALLLGDSALYLCASSLEGGYEQYFGPGTRLTVT.

The V call is TRBV11-2, the J call TRBJ2-1; weak D call: TRBD2 (5 bases). The V gene's germline CDR1 is SGHAT and CDR2 FQNNGV. V was trimmed by 6 bases and J by 1 base, leaving 19 bases between them. The CDR3 extends over 17 amino acids. The CDR3 DNA follows: TGTGCCAGCAGTTTCACAGTGGCGGGTGGGTCCTACAATGAGCAGTTCTTC. It specifies CASSFTVAGGSYNEQFF.

The rearrangement links TRBV29-1 to TRBJ2-5; no reliable D call. The V gene lost 3 bases and the J gene lost 7 bases, with 9 bases spanning the gap. Per the germline V gene, CDR1 is SQVTM and CDR2 is ANQGSEA. This CDR3 region has 11 residues. This CDR3 is CSVDVSPTQYF. The CDR3 DNA sequence: TGCAGCGTTGATGTGAGTCCGACCCAGTACTTC.

This clonotype occurred once. The chain has TRBV5-1 and TRBJ2-1; D is undetermined. The CDR3 totals 15 residues. The germline V and J ends were trimmed by 1 base and 4 bases, with 12 bases remaining between them. Germline CDR1 and CDR2: SGHRS and YFSETQ. The CDR3 region is CASSLLYLSYNEQFF. The CDR3 DNA reads as TGCGCCAGCAGCTTGCTTTACCTTTCATACAATGAGCAGTTCTTC.

The chain employs TRBV30 and TRBJ2-7; D might be TRBD1 or TRBD2, each matching 5 bases. The CDR3 loop spans 14 amino acids. The germline V gene encodes CDR1 GTSNPN and CDR2 SVGIG (reference sequence). V was trimmed by 5 bases and J by 5 bases, leaving 19 bases between them. This chain's CDR3 is CAWQRWGFFDEQYF. CDR3 coding DNA: TGTGCCTGGCAACGGTGGGGGTTTTTCGACGAGCAGTACTTC.

The CDR3 loop is CASSSGSSGANVLTF. CDR3 coding DNA: TGTGCCAGCAGTTCAGGAAGCTCTGGGGCCAACGTCCTGACTTTC. The genes are TRBV2 and TRBJ2-6; unclear D gene. The germline V and J ends were trimmed by 5 bases and 0 bases, with 8 bases remaining between them. In germline, CDR1 is SNHLY, CDR2 FYNNEI. The length of the CDR3 is 15 residues.